The clone carrying this T cell receptor beta chain was counted at least ten times. This sample stems from a study of blood T cell repertoires in COVID-19. On the study more broadly: The United States, Italy and Spain supplied acute and convalescent COVID-19 samples.

This CDR3 contains 19 residues. Germline loops: CDR1 SEHNR, CDR2 FQNEAQ (reference sequence). V dropped 4 bases and J dropped 2; count of bases not matched to a gene: 16. Libraries were prepared by immunoSEQ multiplex PCR; TCRdb keeps only in-frame clonotypes and omits some of them. The repertoire holds about 250,000 clones, about four fifths seen once, with about a sixth in the top ten. Sequencing used peripheral blood. The TCR comes from a person aged 65-85 years with COVID-19, enrolled during active disease. The chain carries TRBV7-9 and TRBJ1-5; 8 bases match TRBD1. CDR3 amino acids: CASSSGTGFSAYRNQPQHF. CDR3 sequence (DNA): TGTGCCAGCAGCTCCGGGACAGGATTTTCGGCGTACCGCAATCAGCCCCAGCATTTT.